The 17 T cell receptor beta chains below come from one sample, sequenced in a study of beta chain features in type 1 diabetes. Expressed TCRB transcripts were sequenced because the isolated RNA had all been reverse transcribed beforehand. Only in-frame clones appear in the TCRdb table, and some are missing; sequencing was by immunoSEQ multiplex PCR. In the table there are 630,000 or so clones, about 14% of which are singletons. Overall study findings and caveats: Type 1 diabetes patients showed a moderate but significant shortening of TCRB CDR3s in all four CD4+ subsets.

These receptors' targets are unknown. Sequenced material: naive CD4+ T cells from blood. All receptors come from a man aged 18 to 29 with type 1 diabetes.

This clone was detected a few times. In the same sample, other DNA sequences code for this CDR3. CDR3 DNA: TGTGCCTGGAGTCTTGGACTCCAAGAGACCCAGTACTTC. Its protein product is CAWSLGLQETQYF. The chain combines TRBV30 with TRBJ2-5, with TRBD2 as a possible D gene (5 bases). Germline V gives CDR1 GTSNPN, CDR2 SVGIG (reference sequence). The germline V and J ends were trimmed by 2 bases and 1 base, with 8 bases remaining between them. The CDR3 is made up of 13 amino acids.

The chain links TRBV28 to TRBJ1-2; D is possibly TRBD1 (6 bases). Germline-derived CDR1 and CDR2 are MDHEN and SYDVKM. The CDR3 length is 14 residues. V gave up 4 bases and J gave up 3 bases, with 12 bases separating them. The CDR3 protein is CASSSGRTDYGYTF. As DNA, the CDR3 is TGTGCCAGCAGTTCCGGTAGGACAGACTATGGCTACACCTTC.

The chain couples TRBV7-7 to TRBJ2-2; 8 bases line up with TRBD2. Germline CDR1 is SSHAT and CDR2 is FNYEAQ (reference sequence). The length of the CDR3 is 15 residues. The CDR3 DNA reads as TGTGCTAGCGGGCAGCGGGAGAAGTTGACCGGGGAGCTGTTTTTT. Its protein is CASGQREKLTGELFF.

The gene calls are TRBV7-8 and TRBJ1-6; TRBD1 aligns across 7 bases. CDR3 length equals 14 residues. Germline V gene sequence: CDR1 SGHVS, CDR2 FQNEAQ. J lost 9 bases, V lost 1 base, and 3 bases had no gene match. CDR3 sequence reads: CASSLGGQLSPLHF. The DNA for the CDR3 is TGTGCCAGCAGCTTAGGGGGACAGCTTTCACCCCTCCACTTT.

On this clone itself: One junction end disagrees with the germline gene, perhaps due to a read error. V is TRBV23-1 and J is TRBJ2-7; 7 bases line up with TRBD2. TRBV23-1 is known as an ORF, though its function is uncertain. The CDR3 length is 15 residues. DNA for the CDR3: TGCGTCAGCAGCCAAGGGAGGGCTAGCTCCTACGAGCAGTACTTC. Amino acid sequence: CVSSQGRASSYEQYF.

This chain joins TRBV5-6 and TRBJ1-2; D not certain. This CDR3 is 11 amino acids long. V lost 4 bases and J 5 bases, leaving 6 bases between the germline ends. The germline V gene encodes CDR1 SGHDT and CDR2 YYEEEE. The DNA for the CDR3 is TGTGCCAGCAGCGAGGGATATGGCTACACCTTC. Protein: CASSEGYGYTF.

The chain employs TRBV5-1 and TRBJ2-7; 7 bases align to TRBD2. CDR3 length equals 16 residues. The germline V gene has CDR1 SGHRS and CDR2 YFSETQ. V dropped 0 bases and J dropped 6; count of bases not matched to a gene: 12. CDR3 sequence reads: CASSLAESSGFSEQYF. Here the CDR3 DNA reads TGCGCCAGCAGCTTGGCCGAATCTAGCGGTTTCAGCGAGCAGTACTTC.

Only a few counts were recorded for this clone. The gene calls are TRBV6-5 and TRBJ2-1; a possible D gene is TRBD2 (5 bases). This CDR3 contains 13 residues. Germline assignment: CDR1 MNHEY and CDR2 SVGAGI. Trimming shortened V by 0 bases and J by 9 bases, and 9 bases separated the two germline ends. The CDR3 DNA follows: TGTGCCAGCAGTTACTCGTGGGCGGGTGAGCAGTTCTTC. Its protein product is CASSYSWAGEQFF.

The rearrangement links TRBV7-9 to TRBJ1-3, with D unresolved. V shed 2 bases and J shed 4 bases, with 3 bases lying between them. The CDR3 runs 12 residues. From germline, CDR1 is SEHNR and CDR2 FQNEAQ (reference sequence). The CDR3 bases are TGTGCCAGCAGCTTATTAGGAAACACCATATATTTT. It encodes CASSLLGNTIYF.

This clone was seen a few times. The junction departs from the called germline gene at one end, perhaps through a read error. This rearrangement joins TRBV10-3 to TRBJ1-1; D is perhaps TRBD1 (5 bases). Germline CDR1 reads ENHRY; CDR2 reads SYGVKD. This CDR3 spans 16 amino acids. As DNA, the CDR3 is TGTGCCATCAGTGAGTCCGCCGAAGGGGTCTACTCATCCCTCAACTTT. This encodes CAISESAEGVYSSLNF.

This clone showed up just a few times. The chain couples TRBV30 to TRBJ2-1; 11 bases are a match to TRBD2. Germline CDR1 reads GTSNPN; CDR2 reads SVGIG (reference sequence). Trimming at V came to 6 bases and at J to 3 bases, leaving 31 bases not matched to a gene. The CDR3 spans 23 residues. Here the CDR3 DNA reads TGTGCCTGCCTCCTGAGAACGGACACCGGGACTAGCGGTGACTACTGGAGCTACAATGAGCAGTTCTTC. Translation: CACLLRTDTGTSGDYWSYNEQFF.

The chain has TRBV6-1 and TRBJ2-5; TRBD2 might be the D (6 bases). V was cut by 7 bases and J by 2 bases, with 11 bases left in between. The CDR3 covers 13 residues. Germline assignment: CDR1 MNHNS and CDR2 SASEGT. CDR3 bases: TGTGCCAGCACCCGCGGGGTTCAAGAGACCCAGTACTTC. Amino acids: CASTRGVQETQYF.

This clone appeared a few times. The sample holds other DNA sequences that translate to the same CDR3. The chain joins TRBV11-2 to TRBJ1-5, with D tentatively TRBD1 (6 bases). Trimming cost V 0 bases and J 6 bases, with 9 bases left between them. This CDR3 spans 14 amino acids. CDR1 is SGHAT, CDR2 FQNNGV, per germline. For the CDR3, the DNA is TGTGCCAGCAGCTTAGAGGGGGCAGGTCAGCCCCAGCATTTT. This encodes CASSLEGAGQPQHF.

This rearrangement joins TRBV5-1 to TRBJ1-1; D gene unclear. CDR1 is SGHRS, CDR2 YFSETQ, per germline. This CDR3 region has 15 residues. With 0 bases removed from V and 3 bases from J, the gap between germline ends came to 12 bases. CDR3 sequence: CASSLEGSPYTEAFF. CDR3 in DNA: TGCGCCAGCAGCTTGGAAGGCTCTCCTTACACTGAAGCTTTCTTT.

The table lists this clone with a few counts. The V and J genes are TRBV7-2 and TRBJ2-7; TRBD2 aligns across 9 bases. Germline V gives CDR1 SGHTA, CDR2 FQGNSA. V gave up 4 bases and J gave up 5 bases; unmatched junction bases: 9. CDR3 length: 15 amino acids. The CDR3 nucleotides are TGTGCCAGCAGCTCCCATTTAGCGGGAGAGGACGAGCAGTACTTC. This codes for CASSSHLAGEDEQYF.

V gene TRBV18 combines with J gene TRBJ1-5, with TRBD1 identical over 7 bases. This CDR3 has 14 residues. The trim removed 5 bases at V and 3 bases at J, leaving 4 bases unmatched. The germline CDR1 and CDR2 sequences are KGHSH and LQKENI. Here the CDR3 reads CASSTGATNQPQHF. CDR3 sequence (DNA): TGTGCCAGCTCAACAGGGGCCACCAATCAGCCCCAGCATTTT.

The chain recombines TRBV7-8 with TRBJ2-7; perhaps TRBD1 as D (6 bases). V lost 1 base, J lost 2 bases, and 9 bases lay in between. This CDR3 has 14 amino acids. CDR1 is SGHVS, CDR2 FQNEAQ, per germline. The CDR3 region is CASSLGDTAYEQYF. The CDR3 coding sequence is TGTGCCAGCAGCTTAGGGGACACAGCCTACGAGCAGTACTTC.